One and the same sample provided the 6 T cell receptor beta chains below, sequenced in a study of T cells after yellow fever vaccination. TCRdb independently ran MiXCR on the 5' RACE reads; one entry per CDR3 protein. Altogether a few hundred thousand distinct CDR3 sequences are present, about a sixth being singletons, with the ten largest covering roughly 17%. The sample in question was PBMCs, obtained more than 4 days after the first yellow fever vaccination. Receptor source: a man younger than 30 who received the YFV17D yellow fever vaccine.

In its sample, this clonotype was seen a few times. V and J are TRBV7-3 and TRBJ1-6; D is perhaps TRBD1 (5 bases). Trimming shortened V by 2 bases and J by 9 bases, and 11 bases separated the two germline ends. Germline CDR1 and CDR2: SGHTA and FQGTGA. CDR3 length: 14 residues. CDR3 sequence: CASSLGGFGSPLHF. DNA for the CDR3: TGTGCCAGCAGCTTAGGGGGGTTTGGTTCACCCCTCCACTTT.

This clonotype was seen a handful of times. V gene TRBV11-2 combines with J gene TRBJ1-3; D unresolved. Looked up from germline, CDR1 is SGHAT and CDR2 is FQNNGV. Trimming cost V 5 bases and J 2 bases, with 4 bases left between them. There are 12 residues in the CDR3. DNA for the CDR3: TGTGCCAGCAGCATAGCTGGAAACACCATATATTTT. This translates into CASSIAGNTIYF.

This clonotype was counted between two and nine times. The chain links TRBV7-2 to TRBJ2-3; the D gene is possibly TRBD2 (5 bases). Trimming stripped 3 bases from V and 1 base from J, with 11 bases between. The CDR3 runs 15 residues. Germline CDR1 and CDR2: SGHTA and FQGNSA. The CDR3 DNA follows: TGTGCCAGCAGCTTCCAAGCGGTGGGCACAGATACGCAGTATTTT. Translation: CASSFQAVGTDTQYF.

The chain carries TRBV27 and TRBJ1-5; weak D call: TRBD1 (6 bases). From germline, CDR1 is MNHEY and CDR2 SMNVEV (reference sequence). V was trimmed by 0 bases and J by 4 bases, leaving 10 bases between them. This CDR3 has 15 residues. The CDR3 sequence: CASSLSRQGNQPQHF. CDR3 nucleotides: TGTGCCAGCAGTTTATCGCGGCAGGGGAATCAGCCCCAGCATTTT.

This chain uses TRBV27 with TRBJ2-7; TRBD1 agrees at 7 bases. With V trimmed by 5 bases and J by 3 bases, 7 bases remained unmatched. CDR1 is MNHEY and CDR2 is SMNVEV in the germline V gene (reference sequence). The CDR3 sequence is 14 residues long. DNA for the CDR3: TGTGCCAGCAGTCCCGGGACAGTCTACTACGAGCAGTACTTC. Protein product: CASSPGTVYYEQYF.

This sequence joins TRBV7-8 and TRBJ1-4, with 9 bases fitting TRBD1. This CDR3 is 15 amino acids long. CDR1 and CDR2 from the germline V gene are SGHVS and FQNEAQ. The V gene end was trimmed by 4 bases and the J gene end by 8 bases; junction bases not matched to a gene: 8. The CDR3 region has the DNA TGTGCCAGCAGCTACCGGACAGGGACAGGGGAAAAACTGTTTTTT. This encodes CASSYRTGTGEKLFF.